This T cell receptor beta chain was captured by sequencing in a study of cytomegalovirus exposure and HLA in healthy donors. Study as a whole: Both the roughly 120 validation repertoires and the roughly 620 first-cohort repertoires used the same platform, as reported by a later analysis.

General study findings and limits: Cytomegalovirus association was listed for 164 TCR beta chains. As was reported, the classifier diagnosed cytomegalovirus status with high specificity and sensitivity. The tendency of first-cohort TCR clusters to co-occur in the 120 or so validation repertoires was identified by a subsequent analysis.

Method: immunoSEQ multiplex PCR; TCRdb's copy keeps in-frame clones and lacks some. The sample yields approximately 180,000 clones, roughly 83% seen once. A remark on this clone: Its cognate antigen is unknown.

This CDR3 contains 17 residues. The germline V gene encodes CDR1 SGHVS and CDR2 FQNEAQ. Trimming cost V 4 bases and J 5 bases; bases outside gene matches: 10. The source of this sequence is a woman aged 18-29 years in good health and CMV-seronegative. The chain has TRBV7-8 and TRBJ2-5; TRBD2 aligns across 13 bases. The source material was PBMCs. CDR3 in DNA: TGTGCCAGCAGCTCTCCCGGGACTAGCGGGGTTCGTGAGACCCAGTACTTC. Translating gives CASSSPGTSGVRETQYF. Variable domain in full (rest from reference TRBV7-8 and TRBJ2-5): GAGVSQSPRYKVAKRGQDVALRCDPISGHVSLFWYQQALGQGPEFLTYFQNEAQLDKSGLPSDRFFAERPEGSVSTLKIQRTQQEDSAVYLCASSSPGTSGVRETQYFGPGTRLLVL.